The 20 T cell receptor beta chains below all came from one sample that was sequenced in a study of blood T cell repertoires in COVID-19. Here immunoSEQ multiplex PCR was the method, and the copy in TCRdb shows in-frame clones only, minus some. The table records about 140,000 clones, roughly 79% of them present only once. Sequencing was carried out using PBMCs or T cells enriched from blood (not recorded which). The source of these receptors is a woman aged 45 to 65 who had recovered from COVID-19.

This clone was observed a single time. The gene calls are TRBV18 and TRBJ1-5; tentative D call: TRBD1 (5 bases). Germline CDR1 reads KGHSH; CDR2 reads LQKENI. The CDR3 consists of 15 residues. The V end was cut by 2 bases, the J end by 4 bases, with 12 bases between. The CDR3 spells CASSPGGGGNQPQHF. Here the CDR3 DNA reads TGTGCCAGCTCACCAGGTGGCGGGGGGAATCAGCCCCAGCATTTT.

The chain has TRBV20-1 and TRBJ1-1; D is uncertain. V shed 3 bases and J shed 0 bases, with 14 bases lying between them. This CDR3 has 15 residues. CDR1 DFQATT and CDR2 SNEGSKA come from the germline V gene (reference sequence). CDR3 bases: TGCAGTGCTAGTCCGCAGAAAATAATGAACACTGAAGCTTTCTTT. Protein sequence: CSASPQKIMNTEAFF.

The chain couples TRBV7-2 to TRBJ1-6; 8 bases fit TRBD1. V shed 10 bases, J shed 9 bases, and the junction held 14 bases outside the gene matches. Germline CDR1 and CDR2: SGHTA and FQGNSA. There are 15 residues in the CDR3. CDR3 residues: CATQLTAGGISPLHF. CDR3 sequence (DNA): TGTGCCACCCAGCTTACTGCAGGGGGCATTTCACCCCTCCACTTT. The variable domain in full, with the rest retrieved from reference TRBV7-2 and TRBJ1-6, is GAGVSQSPSNKVTEKGKDVELRCDPISGHTALYWYRQSLGQGLEFLIYFQGNSAPDKSGLPSDRFSAERTGGSVSTLTIQRTQQEDSAVYLCATQLTAGGISPLHFGNGTRLTVT.

The V call is TRBV19, the J call TRBJ2-1; 9 positions match TRBD1. There are 15 residues in the CDR3. The germline gives CDR1 LNHDA, CDR2 SQIVND (reference sequence). After removal of 3 bases from V and 7 bases from J, the junction contained 7 bases not matched to a gene. The CDR3 nucleotides are TGTGCCAGTAGTATCCCCGGGACAGGGCGAAATGAGCAGTTCTTC. Its translation is CASSIPGTGRNEQFF.

The rearrangement joins TRBV19 to TRBJ2-7; the D gene is possibly TRBD2 (6 bases). Deletions cut 5 bases from V and 3 bases from J, with 23 bases between. The CDR3 contains 17 residues. Germline lookup yields CDR1 LNHDA and CDR2 SQIVND (reference sequence). CDR3 DNA sequence: TGTGCCAGTAGTCACCGGGACCCGCGGGATTGGGGCTACGAGCAGTACTTC. Protein product: CASSHRDPRDWGYEQYF.

The rearrangement uses TRBV12-3 or TRBV12-4 and TRBJ2-1; D gene unclear. V gave up 6 bases and J gave up 9 bases, with 15 bases separating them. The CDR3 spans 13 residues. The chain's CDR3 is CASSNPPVGEQFF. In DNA form, the CDR3 reads TGTGCCAGCAGCAACCCCCCCGTCGGTGAGCAGTTCTTC.

V gene TRBV9 combines with J gene TRBJ2-5, with 7 bases matching TRBD2. In germline, CDR1 is SGDLS, CDR2 YYNGEE. CDR3 length: 15 amino acids. After removal of 0 bases from V and 1 base from J, the junction contained 3 bases not matched to a gene. The CDR3 region has the DNA TGTGCCAGCAGCGTAGTCAGCGGGACCCAAGAGACCCAGTACTTC. It is translated as CASSVVSGTQETQYF.

The DNA of the CDR3 is TGTGCCAGCAGCGTAGGAGGGGGCAAGGGTGAAAAACTGTTTTTT. Translated, it gives CASSVGGGKGEKLFF. The genes are TRBV9 and TRBJ1-4, with 7 bases matching TRBD1. V shed 0 bases, J shed 7 bases, and the junction held 6 bases outside the gene matches. CDR1 SGDLS and CDR2 YYNGEE come from the germline V gene. The CDR3 spans 15 residues.

This clone has a single count. The chain couples TRBV27 to TRBJ2-7, with D possibly matching TRBD2 (5 bases). Germline CDR1 is MNHEY and CDR2 is SMNVEV (reference sequence). With 2 bases removed from V and 6 bases from J, the gap between germline ends came to 14 bases. The CDR3 runs to 14 residues. This CDR3 is CASSLTFGTSEQYF. The CDR3 DNA sequence: TGTGCCAGCAGTTTAACCTTCGGAACTAGCGAGCAGTACTTC.

The CDR3 protein is CASRPTGGDEQFF. The CDR3 nucleotides are TGTGCCAGCAGGCCAACAGGGGGCGATGAGCAGTTCTTC. The chain is built from TRBV12-3 or TRBV12-4 and TRBJ2-1; 9 nucleotides match TRBD1. The J segment lost 8 bases and the V segment lost 6 bases, leaving 5 bases of the junction unmatched. This CDR3 comprises 13 residues.

Here the CDR3 DNA reads TGTGCCAGCAGTTACGAAGGGACATCCGCACGGGAGACCCAGTACTTC. Protein product: CASSYEGTSARETQYF. This chain uses TRBV6-5 with TRBJ2-5; TRBD1 might be the D (6 bases). CDR1 is MNHEY, CDR2 SVGAGI, per germline. V was shortened by 2 bases and J by 5 bases, with 18 bases between the two germline ends. The CDR3 contains 16 residues.

The rearrangement uses TRBV27 and TRBJ1-6, with D possibly being TRBD1 (6 bases). In germline, CDR1 is MNHEY, CDR2 SMNVEV (reference sequence). Trimming removed 4 bases at V and 6 bases at J, with 22 bases between. There are 18 residues in the CDR3. The CDR3 DNA sequence: TGTGCCAGCAGTTCCCTACCTTTTACAGGGAAACTTAATTCACCCCTCCACTTT. Translated: CASSSLPFTGKLNSPLHF.

This clone has a single count. The CDR3 DNA follows: TGTGCCAGCAGTCGGACAGGGCCCTATAATTCACCCCTCCACTTT. Its protein product is CASSRTGPYNSPLHF. This chain joins TRBV6-2 or TRBV6-3 and TRBJ1-6; 8 bases map to TRBD1. This CDR3 region has 15 residues. J gave up 2 bases and V 5 bases, and 2 bases lay outside the gene matches. The germline gives CDR1 MNHEY, CDR2 SVGEGT.

DNA for the CDR3: TGTGCCAGCAGTGAAGCCCGGGGGGCTTGGGAAAAACTGTTTTTT. This encodes CASSEARGAWEKLFF. This sequence joins TRBV2 and TRBJ1-4; a possible D gene is TRBD1 (6 bases). Looked up from germline, CDR1 is SNHLY and CDR2 is FYNNEI. This CDR3 is 15 amino acids long. The V and J ends lost 0 bases and 8 bases respectively, with 13 bases between them.

The rearrangement uses TRBV18 and TRBJ1-5; D is perhaps TRBD1 (5 bases). The CDR3 extends over 15 amino acids. Trimming shortened V by 3 bases and J by 0 bases, and 9 bases separated the two germline ends. Germline assignment: CDR1 KGHSH and CDR2 LQKENI. The CDR3 sequence: CASSPTEASNQPQHF. For the CDR3, the DNA is TGTGCCAGCTCACCGACAGAAGCTAGCAATCAGCCCCAGCATTTT.

The chain combines TRBV19 with TRBJ2-7; tentative D call: TRBD2 (6 bases). The CDR3 is 14 residues long. The V end was cut by 10 bases, the J end by 5 bases, with 21 bases between. Germline lookup yields CDR1 LNHDA and CDR2 SQIVND (reference sequence). The CDR3 DNA is TGTGCCACCTCCCGTCGGGGGACTTACAACGAGCAGTACTTC. Protein product: CATSRRGTYNEQYF.

The CDR3 nucleotides are TGTGCCATCAGTAAACGACAGGGCAATTCCTACGAGCAGTACTTC. Amino acid sequence: CAISKRQGNSYEQYF. The chain recombines TRBV10-3 with TRBJ2-7; the match to TRBD1 covers 7 bases. Per germline, CDR1 ENHRY and CDR2 SYGVKD. The CDR3 runs 15 residues. The ends lost 5 bases at V and 1 base at J; junction bases unmatched: 8.

This clone was detected once. This chain connects TRBV2 to TRBJ2-1; 10 bases map to TRBD1. The CDR3 runs to 16 residues. Germline V gene sequence: CDR1 SNHLY, CDR2 FYNNEI. V was pared by 6 bases and J by 5 bases, with 10 bases of the junction left unmatched. The CDR3 bases are TGTGCCAGCAGCCCAGAGACAGGGGGCGCGGACAATGAGCAGTTCTTC. This encodes CASSPETGGADNEQFF.

The rearrangement joins TRBV5-8 to TRBJ2-6, with D possibly being TRBD1 (5 bases). V lost 4 bases and J 0 bases, leaving 20 bases between the germline ends. Germline values: CDR1 SGHTS, CDR2 YDEGEE. The CDR3 is 19 amino acids. The CDR3 here is CASSPWGPSLNSGANVLTF. Written as DNA, the CDR3 is TGTGCCAGCAGCCCGTGGGGCCCCTCACTAAACTCTGGGGCCAACGTCCTGACTTTC.

This chain uses TRBV27 with TRBJ2-6; D is perhaps TRBD2 (5 bases). V lost 10 bases, J lost 0 bases, and 16 bases lay in between. Germline lookup yields CDR1 MNHEY and CDR2 SMNVEV (reference sequence). The CDR3 runs to 16 residues. This chain's CDR3 is CATQDSGDSGANVLTF. As DNA, the CDR3 is TGTGCCACCCAGGACTCCGGGGACTCTGGGGCCAACGTCCTGACTTTC.